This TCR beta chain was recovered during a study of T cells in Graves' hyperthyroidism and ophthalmopathy. General study results and limits: A model of 13 V-J features distinguished ophthalmopathy from stable hyperthyroidism.

V was clipped by 5 bases and J by 7 bases, with 9 bases between them. CDR1 is MNHEY, CDR2 SMNVEV, per germline (reference sequence). The CDR3 totals 13 residues. Together with thyroid ultrasound, orbital computed tomography, serum thyroxine and TRAb, clinical symptoms were used for diagnoses. Amplified TCR beta CDR3 regions came from RNA transcripts. TCR CDR3 underwent first-round RT-PCR with the HTBI primer set. TCRdb passed the multiplex PCR reads through MiXCR, listing each CDR3 protein once. The data show hundreds of thousands of distinct CDR3 sequences, with approximately 14% seen just once and around 4% held by the top ten. To note about this clonotype: Antigen: not known.

The receptor comes from a woman between 40 and 50 years old with Graves' ophthalmopathy. V and J are TRBV27 and TRBJ1-6; unclear D gene. Sequencing was performed on blood. The CDR3 sequence is CASSEDSNSPLHF. The CDR3 DNA follows: TGTGCCAGCAGTGAGGATTCCAATTCACCCCTCCACTTT.